This TCR beta chain derives from a study of graft-versus-host responses after intestinal transplantation (dated by TCRdb to about 2021). Describing the broader study: Recipients received multivisceral, liver-intestinal, or isolated intestinal transplants. Every recipient was given anti-thymocyte globulin induction, followed by 2 to 4 years of maintenance tacrolimus and steroids. After intestinal transplantation, graft-versus-host and host-versus-graft alloreactive T cell clones were followed in the graft, circulation and bone marrow using bulk TCR-beta CDR3 sequencing. Alloreactive clones were identified by sequencing pre-transplant mixed lymphocyte reaction products and comparing these products with unstimulated pre-transplant donor and recipient T cells. The cohort enrolled 20 to 30 intestinal transplant recipients, one of whom was a retransplant, and 3 patients without pretransplant specimens were excluded. A peak of at least 4% donor T cells among recipient peripheral blood mononuclear cells was the definition used for donor T cell macrochimerism. Instead of going to the commercial service, samples from a few later patients were sequenced in-house on an Illumina MiSeq and processed with MiXCR.

On the study overall, not on this receptor specifically: The relatively low number and heterogeneity of intestinal transplant patients limited the conclusions. GvH clones turned up in recipient bone marrow, with some appearing earlier in ileal mucosa or blood, a pattern consistent with an intestinal mucosal origin. Patients with donor T cell macrochimerism had high GvH to HvG T cell clonal ratios in their allografts. Early after transplant, peak levels of circulating GvH clones were associated with declines in HvG clones.

The library was prepared using the immunoSEQ multiplex PCR assay. For most patients, genomic DNA was subjected to high-throughput TCR-beta CDR3 sequencing by Adaptive Biotechnologies. The original methods were these. Adaptive's ImmunoSEQ software supplied the TCR sequencing data for 18 patients, while MiXCR and VDJtools were used to process three other patients. Because the origin of CDR3 nucleotide sequences shared between donor and recipient could not be assigned, those sequences were removed. At least 2-fold expansion over unstimulated cells and a minimum CFSE-low frequency of 0.002% (template counts) or 0.001% (read counts) were required for clones to be classified as alloreactive. Mappable clones were those detected in sequenced pre-transplant spleen, lymph node, or MLR CFSE-low populations of the donor or recipient. Cumulative frequency of alloreactive clones was calculated as a percentage of all sequences weighted by copy number. TCRdb limited this immuneACCESS table to in-frame rearrangements with V and J called. A share of clones is missing; checked studies link under half to unresolved V genes, and the rest is unexplained. From that table come the V and J calls and clone size; the DNA was used to work out D and trimming. The sample profile shows 35,000 to 45,000 clones; more than 80% of them were found once. The biggest ten clones account for less than 4.5% of the sample.

In the first month after transplant, blood samples were collected up to 4 times, and after that at least monthly when available. For this clone: No cognate antigen has been identified for it. It has no much larger one-base neighbor in the sample; base qualities were not kept.

V drops 1 base and J drops 4 bases, leaving 13 bases in between. Per the germline V gene (reference sequence), LNHNV is the CDR1 and YYDKDF is the CDR2. Inclusive of the bounding cysteine and phenylalanine, the CDR3 is 15 residues long. Only CDR3 DNA remains: 45 bases, in frame from the first base. This TCR derives from a human patient who received an intestinal transplant, so some T cells may come from the graft donor. The material was PBMCs, obtained around 720 days after intestinal transplantation. This receptor chain uses TRBV15 and TRBJ2-5, with TRBD2 perhaps the D gene, on 5 matching bases. Here the CDR3 is given as CATSRGMGVAETQYF. The bases are TGTGCCACCAGCAGAGGCATGGGAGTGGCAGAGACCCAGTACTTC. Here the CDR3 is joined to the reference TRBV15 and TRBJ2-5 genes, and the full variable domain is: DAMVIQNPRYQVTQFGKPVTLSCSQTLNHNVMYWYQQKSSQAPKLLFHYYDKDFNNEADTPDNFQSRRPNTSFCFLDIRSPGLGDTAMYLCATSRGMGVAETQYFGPGTRLLVL.